A selection of T cell receptor beta chains follows, all from one sample in a study of T cell repertoires in aging, cancer and after chemotherapy. TCRdb re-called the multiplex PCR reads with MiXCR, one entry per CDR3 protein. The table includes around 3,000 distinct CDR3 sequences, approximately 24% detected once. The sequencing sample was made of blood. All receptors derive from a human donor with a solid tumor. Both conserved end residues are trimmed from each CDR3. The order of the fields is J gene, V gene, CDR3 protein.

>TRBJ2-7|TRBV28
ASSSLTTYEQY
>TRBJ2-7|TRBV20-1
SARVLAGILPDQQY
>TRBJ2-7|TRBV27
ASRKGGTGVSYEQY
>TRBJ1-3|TRBV11-3
ASSQHVRSGVTRGNTIY
>TRBJ1-1|TRBV27
ASSFGQNTEAF
>TRBJ2-6|TRBV27
ASSLRGQGADGANVLT
>TRBJ2-3|TRBV7-9
ASSLGVATTDTQY
>TRBJ2-3|TRBV5-6
ASSSTGVSVSDTQY
>TRBJ1-2|TRBV20-1
SAKIPGVNYGYT
>TRBJ1-1|TRBV20-1
SARGMNTEAF
>TRBJ1-6|TRBV4-3
ASSQDHKISPLH
>TRBJ2-3|TRBV4-2
ASSLTSGGASTNTQY
>TRBJ1-6|TRBV7-9
ASSLTGSSYNSPLH
>TRBJ2-5|TRBV7-9
ASSLRLASRQETQY
>TRBJ1-2|TRBV20-1
SARARTGNYGYT
>TRBJ2-1|TRBV12-3/TRBV12-4
ASSRSGGVGEQF
>TRBJ1-6|TRBV19
ASSVAGVWNSPLH
>TRBJ1-2|TRBV7-9
ASTPGTANYGYT
>TRBJ2-5|TRBV30
AWSSRLAGGLETQY
>TRBJ1-1|TRBV11-2
ASRRTGTGEAF
>TRBJ2-7|TRBV6-5
ASSYSNRVVGEQY
>TRBJ1-1|TRBV20-1
SALREFAEAF
>TRBJ2-7|TRBV6-2/TRBV6-3
ASSYPVGPRYEQY
>TRBJ1-2|TRBV6-5
ASSSMTESYGYT
>TRBJ1-2|TRBV30
AWDTYGYT
>TRBJ2-7|TRBV27
ASSLGGTGVGEQY
>TRBJ1-1|TRBV28
ASSLNRGVGTEAF
>TRBJ1-1|TRBV18
ASSPPGVFAEAF
>TRBJ2-2|TRBV6-1
ASSSGTANTGELF
>TRBJ1-1|TRBV29-1
SVINKGRVYTEAF
>TRBJ2-5|TRBV7-2
ASSLVPGRQETQY
>TRBJ1-5|TRBV20-1
SALSSGTGGLQPQH
>TRBJ1-2|TRBV4-3
ASSQDLGARGYT
>TRBJ2-2|TRBV7-2
ASSRIAGELF
>TRBJ2-7|TRBV20-1
SALHGAYEQY
>TRBJ1-1|TRBV18
ASSPQGGDTEAF
>TRBJ1-4|TRBV20-1
SAQGTGDPTNEKLF
>TRBJ2-1|TRBV11-3
ASSLDGTSGAYNEQF
>TRBJ2-3|TRBV30
AWAIGGSQY
>TRBJ2-7|TRBV25-1
ASSGTTGRGSIYEQY
>TRBJ1-2|TRBV29-1
SVDRARGYGYT
>TRBJ2-5|TRBV13
ASSRRRQGETQY
>TRBJ2-7|TRBV6-2/TRBV6-3
ASSYPTGTYEQY
>TRBJ1-6|TRBV20-1
SARPATGLRSPLH
>TRBJ1-1|TRBV5-4
ASTGFLGQQNTEAF
>TRBJ1-2|TRBV10-2
AIRGTGNGYT
>TRBJ2-7|TRBV6-1
ASSTGGIYEQY
>TRBJ2-1|TRBV28
ASSLAGRNNNEQF
>TRBJ2-1|TRBV12-3/TRBV12-4
ASSFWRGANEQF
>TRBJ2-7|TRBV9
ASSVAGGTGWEQY
>TRBJ2-5|TRBV20-1
SAAGGGLETQY
>TRBJ1-1|TRBV7-9
ASSPGQGRNTEAF